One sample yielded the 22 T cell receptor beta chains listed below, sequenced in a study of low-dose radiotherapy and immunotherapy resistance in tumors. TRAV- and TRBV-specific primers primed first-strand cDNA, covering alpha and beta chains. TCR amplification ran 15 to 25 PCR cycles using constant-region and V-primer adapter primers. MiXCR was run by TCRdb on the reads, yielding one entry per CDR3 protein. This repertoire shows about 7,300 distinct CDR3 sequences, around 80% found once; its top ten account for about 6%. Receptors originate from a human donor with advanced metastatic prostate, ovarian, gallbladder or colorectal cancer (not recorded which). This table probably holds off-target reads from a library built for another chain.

The CDR3 loop is CASSHPHFYYEQYF. CDR3 coding DNA: TGCGCCAGCAGTCACCCTCACTTTTACTACGAGCAGTACTTC. V gene TRBV23-1 combines with J gene TRBJ2-7, with D unresolved. TRBV23-1 is identified as an open reading frame with a role that is uncertain. The CDR3 covers 14 residues. V lost 3 bases and J 3 bases, leaving 12 bases between the germline ends.

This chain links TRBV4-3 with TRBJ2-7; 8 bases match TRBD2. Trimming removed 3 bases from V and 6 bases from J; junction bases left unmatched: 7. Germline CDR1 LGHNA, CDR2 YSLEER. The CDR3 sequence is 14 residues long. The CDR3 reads CASSHARGGAEQYF. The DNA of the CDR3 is TGCGCCAGCAGCCATGCTCGGGGGGGCGCCGAGCAGTACTTC.

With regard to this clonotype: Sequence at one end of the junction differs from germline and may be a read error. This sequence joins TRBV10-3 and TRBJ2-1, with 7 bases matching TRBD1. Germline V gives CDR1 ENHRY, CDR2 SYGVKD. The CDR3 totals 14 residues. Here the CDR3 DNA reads TGTGCCATCAGTGCAGGGGGATCCTTCAATGAGCAGTTCTTC. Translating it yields CAISAGGSFNEQFF.

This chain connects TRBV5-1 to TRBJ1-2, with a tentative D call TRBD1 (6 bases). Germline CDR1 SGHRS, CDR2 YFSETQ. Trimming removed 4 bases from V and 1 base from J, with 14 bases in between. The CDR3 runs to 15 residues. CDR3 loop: CASSPGASDNYGYTF. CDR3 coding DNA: TGCGCCAGCAGCCCAGGGGCCTCGGATAACTATGGCTACACCTTC.

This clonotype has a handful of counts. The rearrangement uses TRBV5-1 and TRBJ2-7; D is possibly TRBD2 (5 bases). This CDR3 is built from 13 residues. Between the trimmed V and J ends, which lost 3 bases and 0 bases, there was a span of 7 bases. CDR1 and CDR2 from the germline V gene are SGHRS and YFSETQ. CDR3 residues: CASSSGISYEQYF. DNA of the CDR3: TGCGCCAGCAGCTCGGGAATCTCCTACGAGCAGTACTTC.

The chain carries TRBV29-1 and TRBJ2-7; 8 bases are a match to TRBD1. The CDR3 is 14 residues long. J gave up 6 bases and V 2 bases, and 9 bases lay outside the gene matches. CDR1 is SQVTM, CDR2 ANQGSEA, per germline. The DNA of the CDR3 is TGCAGCGTTGAATTTTCCAGGACAGGGCTCGAGCAGTACTTC. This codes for CSVEFSRTGLEQYF.

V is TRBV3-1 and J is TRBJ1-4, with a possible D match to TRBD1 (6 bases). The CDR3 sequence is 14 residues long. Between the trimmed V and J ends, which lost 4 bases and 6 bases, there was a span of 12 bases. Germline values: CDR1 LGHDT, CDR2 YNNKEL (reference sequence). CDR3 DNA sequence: TGTGCCAGCAGCCGGACAGAGGTGGATGAAAAACTGTTTTTT. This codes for CASSRTEVDEKLFF.

The CDR3 reads CSARGDGANVLTF. Here the CDR3 DNA reads TGCAGTGCCAGGGGCGACGGGGCCAACGTCCTGACTTTC. The V call is TRBV20-1, the J call TRBJ2-6; possibly TRBD1 for D (6 bases). Trimming stripped 6 bases from V and 4 bases from J, with 10 bases between. The CDR3 extends over 13 amino acids. Germline V gene lookup returns CDR1 DFQATT and CDR2 SNEGSKA (reference sequence).

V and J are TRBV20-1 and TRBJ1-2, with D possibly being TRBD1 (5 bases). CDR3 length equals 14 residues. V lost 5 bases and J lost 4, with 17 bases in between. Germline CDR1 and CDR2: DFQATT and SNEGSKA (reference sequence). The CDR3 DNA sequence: TGCAGTGCTGGGGGGATGGAGGGAAGCTATGGCTACACCTTC. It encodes CSAGGMEGSYGYTF.

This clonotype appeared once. CDR3 nucleotides: TGTGCCAGCAGCCAACCCCGGACTAGCGGGGGGGCCGGGGAGCTGTTTTTT. Protein sequence: CASSQPRTSGGAGELFF. The chain recombines TRBV3-1 with TRBJ2-2, with TRBD2 identical over 15 bases. This CDR3 spans 17 amino acids. The trim removed 2 bases at V and 6 bases at J, leaving 4 bases unmatched. The germline gives CDR1 LGHDT, CDR2 YNNKEL (reference sequence).

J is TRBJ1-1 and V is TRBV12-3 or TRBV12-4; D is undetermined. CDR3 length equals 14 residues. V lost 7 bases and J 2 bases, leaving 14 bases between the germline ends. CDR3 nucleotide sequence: TGTGCCAGCACCCCTCTAGCAGTCAACACTGAAGCTTTCTTT. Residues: CASTPLAVNTEAFF.

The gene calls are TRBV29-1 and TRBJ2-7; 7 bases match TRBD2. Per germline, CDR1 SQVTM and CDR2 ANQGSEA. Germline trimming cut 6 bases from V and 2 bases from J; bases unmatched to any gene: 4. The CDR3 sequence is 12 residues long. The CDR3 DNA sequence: TGCAGCGTAGAAAGCGGGGCCTACGAGCAGTACTTC. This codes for CSVESGAYEQYF.

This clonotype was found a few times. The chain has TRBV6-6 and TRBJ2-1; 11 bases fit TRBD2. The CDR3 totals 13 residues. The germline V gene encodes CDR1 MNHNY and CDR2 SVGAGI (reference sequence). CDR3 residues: CATTSGGWNEQFF. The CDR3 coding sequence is TGTGCGACTACTAGCGGGGGCTGGAATGAGCAGTTCTTC.

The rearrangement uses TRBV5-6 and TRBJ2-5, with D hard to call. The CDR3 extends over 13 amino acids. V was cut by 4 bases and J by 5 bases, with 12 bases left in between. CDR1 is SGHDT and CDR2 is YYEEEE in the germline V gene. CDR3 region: CASSRSWAETQYF. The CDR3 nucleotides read TGTGCCAGCAGCCGTTCATGGGCGGAGACCCAGTACTTC.

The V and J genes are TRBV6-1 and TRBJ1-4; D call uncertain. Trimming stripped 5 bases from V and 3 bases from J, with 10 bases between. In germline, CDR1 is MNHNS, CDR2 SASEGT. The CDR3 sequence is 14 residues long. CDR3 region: CASSPDPANEKLFF. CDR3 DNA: TGTGCCAGCAGTCCAGATCCGGCTAATGAAAAACTGTTTTTT.

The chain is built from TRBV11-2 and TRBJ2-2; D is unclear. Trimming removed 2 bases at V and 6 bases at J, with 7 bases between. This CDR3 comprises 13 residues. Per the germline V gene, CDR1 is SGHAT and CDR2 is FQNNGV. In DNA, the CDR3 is TGTGCCAGCAGCTTAAGGCTAGCCGGGGAGCTGTTTTTT. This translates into CASSLRLAGELFF.

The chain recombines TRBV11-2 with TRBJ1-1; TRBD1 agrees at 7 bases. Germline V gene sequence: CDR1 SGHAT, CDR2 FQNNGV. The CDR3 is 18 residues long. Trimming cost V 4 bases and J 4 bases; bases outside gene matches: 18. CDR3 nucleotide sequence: TGTGCCAGCAGCTACTCATCGTGGGACAGTAGAAGGGGCACTGAAGCTTTCTTT. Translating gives CASSYSSWDSRRGTEAFF.

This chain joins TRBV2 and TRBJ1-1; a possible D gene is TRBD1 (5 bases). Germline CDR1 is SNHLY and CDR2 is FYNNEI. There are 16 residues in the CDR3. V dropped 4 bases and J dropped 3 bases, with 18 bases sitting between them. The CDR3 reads CASSAGGGRPDTEAFF. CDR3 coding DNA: TGTGCCAGCAGTGCAGGTGGGGGGAGGCCTGACACTGAAGCTTTCTTT.

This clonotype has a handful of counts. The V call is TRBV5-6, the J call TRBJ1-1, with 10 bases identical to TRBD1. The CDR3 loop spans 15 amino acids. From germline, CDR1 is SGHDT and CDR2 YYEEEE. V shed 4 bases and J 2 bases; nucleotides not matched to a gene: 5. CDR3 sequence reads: CASSPDRGRNTEAFF. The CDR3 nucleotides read TGTGCCAGCAGCCCCGACAGGGGGCGAAACACTGAAGCTTTCTTT.

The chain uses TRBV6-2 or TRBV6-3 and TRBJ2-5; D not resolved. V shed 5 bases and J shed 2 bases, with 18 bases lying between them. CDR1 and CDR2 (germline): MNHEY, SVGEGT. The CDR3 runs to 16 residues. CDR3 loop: CASSEPLTTPQETQYF. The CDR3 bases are TGTGCCAGCAGTGAACCTCTCACTACACCACAAGAGACCCAGTACTTC.

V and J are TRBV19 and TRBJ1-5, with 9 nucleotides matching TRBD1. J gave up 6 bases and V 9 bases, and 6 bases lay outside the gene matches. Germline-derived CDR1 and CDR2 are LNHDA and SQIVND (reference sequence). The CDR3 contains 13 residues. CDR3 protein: CASDMTGGQPQHF. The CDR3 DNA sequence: TGTGCCAGCGACATGACAGGGGGTCAGCCCCAGCATTTT.

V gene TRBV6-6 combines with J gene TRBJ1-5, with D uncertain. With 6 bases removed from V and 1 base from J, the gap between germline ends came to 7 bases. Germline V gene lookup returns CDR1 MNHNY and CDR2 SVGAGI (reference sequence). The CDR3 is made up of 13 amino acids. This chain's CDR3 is CASRSRSNQPQHF. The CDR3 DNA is TGTGCCAGCAGGAGTAGGAGCAATCAGCCCCAGCATTTT.